This T cell receptor (beta chain) was identified in a study of T cells expressing NK-cell markers. The study, taken as a whole, reports: It was still unclear whether expanded NKG2C+ T cell clones were HCMV specific.

TCRdb re-called the 5' RACE reads; every CDR3 protein appears as one record, without DNA. This sample contains about 260,000 distinct CDR3 sequences. As concerns this clonotype: What it recognizes is unknown.

This CDR3 spans 15 amino acids. The chain combines TRBV12-3 or TRBV12-4 with TRBJ2-1; the D gene TCRdb calls, TRBD2, cannot be checked with no DNA. The clonotype comes from a man younger than 35 in good health. Sequenced: blood T cells: a sorted CD56 or NKG2C T cell subset, CD4+ or CD8+ T cells, or bulk PBMC T cells (not recorded which). This chain's CDR3 is CASSGLAGTYNEQFF.